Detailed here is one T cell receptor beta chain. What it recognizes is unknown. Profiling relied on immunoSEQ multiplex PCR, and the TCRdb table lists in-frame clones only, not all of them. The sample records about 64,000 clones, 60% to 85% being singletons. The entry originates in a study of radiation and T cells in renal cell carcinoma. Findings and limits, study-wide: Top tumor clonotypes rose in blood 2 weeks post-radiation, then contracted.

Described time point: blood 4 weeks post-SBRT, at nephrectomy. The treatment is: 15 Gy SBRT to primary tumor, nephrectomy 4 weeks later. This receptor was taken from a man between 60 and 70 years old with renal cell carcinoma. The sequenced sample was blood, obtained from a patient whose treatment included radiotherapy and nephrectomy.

The DNA for the CDR3 is TGTGCCAGCAGTTTATTAACAGGTAACACTGAAGCTTTCTTT. Protein product: CASSLLTGNTEAFF. The rearrangement links TRBV27 to TRBJ1-1; perhaps TRBD1 as D (5 bases). Germline V gene data show CDR1 as MNHEY and CDR2 as SMNVEV (reference sequence). Trimming stripped 1 base from V and 2 bases from J, with 8 bases between. There are 14 residues in the CDR3.